The T cell receptor beta chain under discussion was sequenced for a study of T cells in tumors after PD-1 blockade. Sequencing was performed with immunoSEQ multiplex PCR; in TCRdb, only in-frame clones are kept and a portion is missing. The sample carries 45,000 to 60,000 clones, 79% recorded once. This CDR3 is built from 21 residues. Germline V lookup: CDR1 KGHDR, CDR2 SFDVKD. Trimming cost V 3 bases and J 11 bases, with 38 bases left between them. The source was PBMCs, collected before anti-PD-1 treatment. The rearrangement links TRBV24-1 to TRBJ2-3, with a tentative D call TRBD2 (5 bases). This receptor was obtained from a human donor with basal cell carcinoma. The CDR3 nucleotides are TGTGCCACCAGTGATCTCCGGGGAGATCGACACAACTACGCACATGCCGCCCTGCAGTATTTT. Translation: CATSDLRGDRHNYAHAALQYF.